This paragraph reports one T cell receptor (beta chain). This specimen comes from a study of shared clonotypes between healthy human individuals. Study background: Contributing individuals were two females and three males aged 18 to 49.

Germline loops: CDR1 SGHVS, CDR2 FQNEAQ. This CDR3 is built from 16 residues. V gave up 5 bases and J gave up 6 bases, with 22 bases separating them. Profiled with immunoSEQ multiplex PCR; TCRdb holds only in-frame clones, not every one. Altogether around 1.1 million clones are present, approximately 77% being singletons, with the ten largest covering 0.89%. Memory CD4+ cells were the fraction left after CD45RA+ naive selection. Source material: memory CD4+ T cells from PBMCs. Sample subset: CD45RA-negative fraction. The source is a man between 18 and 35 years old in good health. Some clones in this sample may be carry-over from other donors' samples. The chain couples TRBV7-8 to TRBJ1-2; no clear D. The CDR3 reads CASSQRNWRQKDGYTF. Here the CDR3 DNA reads TGTGCCAGCAGCCAGAGGAACTGGAGACAAAAGGATGGCTACACCTTC. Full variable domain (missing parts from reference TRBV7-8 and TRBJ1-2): GAGVSQSPRYKVAKRGQDVALRCDPISGHVSLFWYQQALGQGPEFLTYFQNEAQLDKSGLPSDRFFAERPEGSVSTLKIQRTQQEDSAVYLCASSQRNWRQKDGYTFGSGTRLTVV.